This TCR beta chain came from a study of shared clonotypes between healthy human individuals. Sorted-subset replicate PCR reactions were performed with approximately 200 ng DNA, corresponding to about 30,000 T cell genomes. Repertoires were generated with immunoSEQ multiplex PCR, while TCRdb's copy carries only in-frame clones and drops some. This table has millions of clones, 85% to 95% appearing once. Nashville, Tennessee was home to all donors, who were Caucasian adults. Remarks on this clone: Its specificity is unknown.

Germline V gene data show CDR1 as MNHEY and CDR2 as SVGAGI. V lost 6 bases to trimming and J lost 6 bases, with 15 bases between them. The CDR3 is 14 residues long. The study's findings and limits: Shared across a handful of donors were 4% to 6% of the naive CD4 clonotypes. Rarefaction demonstrated incomplete sorted-subset sequencing despite large depth.

Sequences were obtained from naive CD4+ T cells sorted from blood. Subset indicated: CD45RA+ positively selected. This sequence was found in a man younger than 35 in good health. The gene calls are TRBV6-5 and TRBJ1-5, with no clear D. This CDR3 reads CASRVRGDAQPQHF. CDR3 nucleotides: TGTGCCAGCAGGGTTCGTGGGGATGCTCAGCCCCAGCATTTT.